Listed below are T cell receptor beta chains from one sample, sequenced in a study of T cells in Graves' hyperthyroidism and ophthalmopathy. TCRdb reprocessed the multiplex PCR reads with MiXCR, giving one entry per CDR3 protein. Altogether over 450,000 distinct CDR3 sequences are present, 17% being singletons, with the ten largest covering 15% to 20%. Sequencing was done on a sample of blood. The receptors here all came from a young woman with Graves' ophthalmopathy. The CDR3 runs from the conserved cysteine through the conserved F or W. The order of the fields is V gene, J gene, clone size, D gene, CDR3 protein, CDR3 DNA. A D gene is named only where the DNA matches it firmly. Clone size is stated in some rows and not others, as once, few, many or a class when expanded.

TRBV5-1,TRBJ2-1,many,-,CASSLGGTLNNEQFF,TGCGCCAGCAGCTTAGGTGGGACTTTAAACAATGAGCAGTTCTTC
TRBV5-6,TRBJ2-1,many,TRBD2,CASQIAGGNNEQFF,TGTGCCAGCCAGATAGCGGGGGGGAACAATGAGCAGTTCTTC
TRBV12-3/TRBV12-4,TRBJ2-3,many,-,CASNSWRDTQYF,TGTGCCAGCAATTCATGGAGGGATACGCAGTATTTT
TRBV12-3/TRBV12-4,TRBJ2-1,few,-,CASSPSFAYNEQFF,TGTGCCAGCAGTCCTAGCTTTGCCTACAATGAGCAGTTCTTC
TRBV3-1,TRBJ2-3,-,-,CASSKKQGTDTQYF,TGTGCCAGCAGCAAAAAGCAGGGCACAGATACGCAGTATTTT
TRBV19,TRBJ2-1,few,TRBD2,CASSIDPPGLAGPYNEQFF,TGTGCCAGTAGTATAGATCCTCCGGGACTAGCAGGTCCCTACAATGAGCAGTTCTTC
TRBV28,TRBJ2-3,many,TRBD2,CASSFDMVAGEGTDTQYF,TGTGCCAGCAGTTTCGATATGGTAGCGGGAGAGGGTACAGATACGCAGTATTTT
TRBV4-1,TRBJ2-1,-,TRBD2,CASSQSGGVDEQFF,TGCGCCAGCAGCCAGAGCGGGGGAGTCGATGAGCAGTTCTTC
TRBV12-3/TRBV12-4,TRBJ1-2,-,-,CASTPRARSNYGYTF,TGTGCCAGCACTCCCCGGGCCCGTTCTAACTATGGCTACACCTTC
TRBV5-5,TRBJ2-2,many,-,CASSLEGGFTGELFF,TGTGCCAGCAGCTTGGAGGGCGGTTTCACCGGGGAGCTGTTTTTT
TRBV28,TRBJ2-7,many,-,CASSLFSGGGRGYEQYF,TGTGCCAGCAGTTTATTCAGTGGAGGCGGCCGGGGCTACGAGCAGTACTTC
TRBV28,TRBJ1-3,-,-,CASRLTVPTSGNTIYF,TGTGCCAGCAGACTTACAGTTCCGACGAGTGGAAACACCATATATTTT
TRBV20-1,TRBJ1-2,many,-,CSARDYGLHYGYTF,TGCAGTGCTAGAGATTATGGACTTCACTATGGCTACACCTTC
TRBV6-4,TRBJ1-1,-,-,CASRTSGELGTEAFF,TGTGCCAGCAGGACTTCAGGGGAGTTGGGCACTGAAGCTTTCTTT
TRBV30,TRBJ1-2,many,TRBD1,CAWSGDRGYGYTF,TGTGCCTGGAGTGGGGACAGGGGCTATGGCTACACCTTC
TRBV7-2,TRBJ1-4,few,-,CASSLKTNIEKLFF,TGTGCCAGCAGCTTAAAAACAAATATTGAAAAACTGTTTTTT
TRBV6-4,TRBJ1-1,-,-,CASRLGQSTEAFF,TGTGCCAGCAGGCTAGGACAGAGCACTGAAGCTTTCTTT
TRBV4-1,TRBJ2-5,-,TRBD1,CASSQLDRGQETQYF,TGCGCCAGCAGCCAACTCGACAGGGGACAAGAGACCCAGTACTTC
TRBV7-9,TRBJ2-5,many,-,CASSLAMVTGQETQYF,TGTGCCAGCAGCTTAGCAATGGTTACTGGCCAAGAGACCCAGTACTTC
TRBV20-1,TRBJ1-1,many,-,CSARRRYTEAFF,TGCAGTGCTAGAAGACGGTACACTGAAGCTTTCTTT
TRBV27,TRBJ2-1,once,TRBD1,CASSPHRGNNEQFF,TGTGCCAGCAGTCCTCACAGGGGAAACAATGAGCAGTTCTTC
TRBV27,TRBJ1-5,many,-,CASSLGDGQPQHF,TGTGCCAGCAGTTTAGGGGATGGGCAGCCCCAGCATTTT
TRBV30,TRBJ1-6,many,-,CAWSGVSDSPLHF,TGTGCCTGGAGTGGGGTTTCGGATTCACCCCTCCACTTT
TRBV20-1,TRBJ2-7,many,-,CSRTLQGSHEQYF,TGCAGTCGTACCCTCCAGGGGTCCCACGAGCAGTACTTC
TRBV7-9,TRBJ1-1,many,-,CASSWENTEAFF,TGTGCCAGCAGTTGGGAGAACACTGAAGCTTTCTTT
TRBV28,TRBJ1-2,many,-,CASSLTELDYGYTF,TGTGCCAGCAGTTTGACCGAACTGGACTATGGCTACACCTTC
TRBV20-1,TRBJ1-5,few,TRBD1,CSATDGQDNQPQHF,TGCAGTGCGACGGACGGACAGGACAATCAGCCCCAGCATTTT
TRBV29-1,TRBJ1-1,many,-,CSAGDTMNTEAFF,TGCAGCGCGGGGGACACCATGAACACTGAAGCTTTCTTT
TRBV7-8,TRBJ2-7,few,-,CANSLRGQSYEQYF,TGTGCCAACAGCCTACGAGGACAGTCCTACGAGCAGTACTTC
TRBV5-5,TRBJ1-1,-,TRBD1,CASTFDRVRNTEAFF,TGTGCCAGCACTTTCGACAGGGTCCGGAACACTGAAGCTTTCTTT
TRBV11-1,TRBJ2-1,many,TRBD2,CASSYSGGSYNEQFF,TGTGCCAGCAGTTATAGCGGGGGCTCCTACAATGAGCAGTTCTTC
TRBV7-9,TRBJ2-5,-,-,CASSTLGRGIQETQYF,TGCGCCAGCAGCACCCTGGGCAGGGGAATCCAAGAGACCCAGTACTTC
TRBV6-4,TRBJ2-1,-,TRBD2,CASSDGAGGYNEQFF,TGTGCCAGCAGTGACGGGGCGGGAGGGTACAATGAGCAGTTCTTC
TRBV28,TRBJ2-3,many,-,CASSFHPSEYTQYF,TGTGCCAGCAGTTTCCACCCCTCCGAGTATACGCAGTATTTT
TRBV7-8,TRBJ2-1,many,-,CASSFRTPNEQFF,TGTGCCAGCAGCTTCCGGACGCCCAATGAGCAGTTCTTC
TRBV2,TRBJ2-3,few,-,CASGVGTFTDTQYF,TGTGCCAGCGGGGTCGGGACTTTCACAGATACGCAGTATTTT
TRBV28,TRBJ2-7,many,-,CASSSLLDPTYEQYF,TGTGCCAGCAGTTCCCTTCTGGACCCAACCTACGAGCAGTACTTC
TRBV12-3/TRBV12-4,TRBJ2-5,-,-,CASKKYQETQYF,TGTGCCAGCAAAAAGTACCAAGAGACCCAGTACTTC
TRBV15,TRBJ1-1,-,-,CATSRDRSMLSSTEAFF,TGTGCCACCAGCAGAGACAGGAGCATGCTTTCCTCCACTGAAGCTTTCTTT
TRBV12-3/TRBV12-4,TRBJ1-4,few,-,CASAWGATNEKLFF,TGTGCCAGCGCCTGGGGTGCAACTAATGAAAAACTGTTTTTT
TRBV6-1,TRBJ2-7,few,-,CASSESDGSSYEQYF,TGTGCCAGCAGTGAAAGTGACGGGAGTTCCTACGAGCAGTACTTC
TRBV5-1,TRBJ2-7,-,-,CASSFSTARLYEQYF,TGTGCCAGCAGCTTCTCGACAGCAAGATTGTACGAGCAGTACTTC
TRBV4-1,TRBJ2-1,-,TRBD2,CASSSVTGGNEQFF,TGCGCCAGCAGCTCAGTCACGGGGGGAAATGAGCAGTTCTTC
TRBV10-3,TRBJ2-1,many,TRBD2,CAISESLAGAGNEQFF,TGTGCCATCAGTGAGTCACTAGCGGGGGCCGGGAATGAGCAGTTCTTC
TRBV5-1,TRBJ1-1,many,-,CASSLGRSSAGTEAFF,TGCGCCAGCAGCTTGGGTCGGTCCAGTGCGGGTACTGAAGCTTTCTTT
TRBV2,TRBJ1-5,many,-,CASSVDGPGNQPQHF,TGTGCCAGCAGTGTTGATGGTCCGGGCAATCAGCCCCAGCATTTT
TRBV19,TRBJ2-1,-,TRBD1,CASNLDRGLNEQFF,TGTGCCAGTAACCTGGACAGGGGGCTGAATGAGCAGTTCTTC
TRBV6-1,TRBJ2-1,-,TRBD2,CASSPLAGINEQFF,TGTGCCAGCAGTCCGCTAGCGGGAATAAATGAGCAGTTCTTC
TRBV6-1,TRBJ2-3,many,-,CASILGGALSTDTQYF,TGTGCCAGCATTTTAGGGGGGGCCCTCAGCACAGATACGCAGTATTTT
TRBV6-1,TRBJ2-3,-,TRBD2,CARKPGLGTDTQYF,TGTGCCAGGAAGCCGGGACTAGGCACAGATACGCAGTATTTT
TRBV27,TRBJ1-1,many,-,CASSYVGMSNTEAFF,TGTGCCAGCAGTTATGTCGGGATGTCTAACACTGAAGCTTTCTTT
TRBV20-1,TRBJ2-5,-,-,CSARGPGHQETQYF,TGCAGTGCTAGAGGGCCCGGACACCAGGAGACCCAGTACTTC
TRBV28,TRBJ1-1,many,-,CASSLFAGTSNTEAFF,TGTGCCAGCAGTTTATTTGCAGGGACCAGTAACACTGAAGCTTTCTTT
TRBV30,TRBJ2-7,once,TRBD2,CAWHKAGARHEQYF,TGTGCCTGGCATAAAGCGGGGGCGAGACACGAGCAGTACTTC
TRBV13,TRBJ1-2,-,TRBD1,CASSPVGTGANYGYTF,TGTGCCAGCAGCCCCGTGGGGACAGGAGCTAACTATGGCTACACCTTC
TRBV11-2,TRBJ2-5,many,TRBD1,CASSTGVAETQYF,TGTGCCAGCAGCACAGGGGTGGCCGAGACCCAGTACTTC